These 30 T cell receptor beta chains were all obtained from the same sample, sequenced in a study of blood T cell repertoires in COVID-19. Libraries were prepared by immunoSEQ multiplex PCR; TCRdb keeps only in-frame clonotypes and omits some of them. The sample lists around 140,000 clones; 80% to 90% were seen once. Sequenced input: peripheral blood. The receptor source for this set is a young man with COVID-19, enrolled during active disease.

The rearrangement joins TRBV5-1 to TRBJ2-1, with a weak D call TRBD1 (6 bases). The CDR3 sequence is 13 residues long. Germline V gives CDR1 SGHRS, CDR2 YFSETQ. Trimming shortened V by 0 bases and J by 7 bases, and 8 bases separated the two germline ends. CDR3 residues: CASSLGGQNEQFF. In DNA form, the CDR3 reads TGCGCCAGCAGCTTGGGAGGACAGAATGAGCAGTTCTTC.

V is TRBV29-1 and J is TRBJ2-1, with TRBD2 identical over 8 bases. V was clipped by 3 bases and J by 9 bases; unmatched bases: 10. Per germline, CDR1 SQVTM and CDR2 ANQGSEA. This CDR3 comprises 14 residues. The CDR3 reads CSVEEAGAMFEQFF. For the CDR3, the DNA is TGCAGCGTTGAGGAAGCGGGAGCTATGTTTGAGCAGTTCTTC.

The chain uses TRBV5-1 and TRBJ2-7, with 10 positions matching TRBD2. Germline V gene data show CDR1 as SGHRS and CDR2 as YFSETQ. The CDR3 has 17 residues. J gave up 0 bases and V 4 bases, and 10 bases lay outside the gene matches. CDR3 nucleotides: TGCGCCAGCAGCCAGCCCGGACTAGCGGCCTACTCCTACGAGCAGTACTTC. Protein: CASSQPGLAAYSYEQYF. Based on the CDR3 plus reference TRBV5-1 and TRBJ2-7, the full variable domain is KAGVTQTPRYLIKTRGQQVTLSCSPISGHRSVSWYQQTPGQGLQFLFEYFSETQRNKGNFPGRFSGRQFSNSRSEMNVSTLELGDSALYLCASSQPGLAAYSYEQYFGPGTRLTVT.

The rearrangement uses TRBV4-3 and TRBJ1-2; the D is unclear. The CDR3 contains 15 residues. Germline V gives CDR1 LGHNA, CDR2 YSLEER. V dropped 0 bases and J dropped 3 bases, with 11 bases sitting between them. The DNA for the CDR3 is TGCGCCAGCAGCCAAGATGGCGGAAAATACTATGGCTACACCTTC. It codes for CASSQDGGKYYGYTF.

The CDR3 protein is CASSVSGRANTGELFF. The CDR3 DNA reads as TGTGCCAGCAGCGTTAGCGGGAGGGCTAACACCGGGGAGCTGTTTTTT. The rearrangement uses TRBV9 and TRBJ2-2; 11 bases map to TRBD2. V gave up 2 bases and J gave up 2 bases; unmatched junction bases: 2. Germline CDR1 and CDR2: SGDLS and YYNGEE. The CDR3 totals 16 residues.

The J gene is TRBJ2-7, the V gene TRBV7-9; D call uncertain. Deletions cut 5 bases from V and 4 bases from J, with 15 bases between. Germline CDR1 is SEHNR and CDR2 is FQNEAQ (reference sequence). The CDR3 runs to 14 residues. The CDR3 bases are TGTGCCAGCAGCAAAGAAGGCCTCGGGTACGAGCAGTACTTC. Its translation is CASSKEGLGYEQYF.

This clone was seen only once. V is TRBV14 and J is TRBJ2-3, with 10 bases identical to TRBD1. Germline V gives CDR1 SGHDN, CDR2 FVKESK. J was trimmed by 4 bases and V by 6 bases; bases with no gene match: 10. This CDR3 has 16 amino acids. The CDR3 coding sequence is TGTGCCAGCAGAGCATCCCGGGACAGGGGTCCAGATACGCAGTATTTT. Translation: CASRASRDRGPDTQYF.

The chain combines TRBV5-6 with TRBJ2-3; 7 bases map to TRBD2. This CDR3 has 14 residues. Germline CDR1 SGHDT, CDR2 YYEEEE. The trim removed 0 bases at V and 4 bases at J, leaving 2 bases unmatched. The DNA of the CDR3 is TGTGCCAGCAGCTTGGGACTAGCACCAGATACGCAGTATTTT. It specifies CASSLGLAPDTQYF. Using reference TRBV5-6 and TRBJ2-3 for the parts outside the CDR3, the full variable domain is DAGVTQSPTHLIKTRGQQVTLRCSPKSGHDTVSWYQQALGQGPQFIFQYYEEEERQRGNFPDRFSGHQFPNYSSELNVNALLLGDSALYLCASSLGLAPDTQYFGPGTRLTVL.

The chain couples TRBV5-1 to TRBJ2-7; D might be TRBD2 (5 bases). The CDR3 consists of 13 residues. Trimming shortened V by 4 bases and J by 7 bases, and 15 bases separated the two germline ends. CDR1 SGHRS and CDR2 YFSETQ come from the germline V gene. The CDR3 sequence: CASSPSRVEEQYF. In DNA, the CDR3 is TGCGCCAGCAGCCCCTCGCGGGTCGAGGAGCAGTACTTC. Full variable domain (outside the CDR3, taken from reference TRBV5-1 and TRBJ2-7): KAGVTQTPRYLIKTRGQQVTLSCSPISGHRSVSWYQQTPGQGLQFLFEYFSETQRNKGNFPGRFSGRQFSNSRSEMNVSTLELGDSALYLCASSPSRVEEQYFGPGTRLTVT.

For this clone: A junction end diverges from the germline sequence, so it may reflect a read error. The genes are TRBV5-6 and TRBJ2-7; D gene ambiguous. Germline CDR1 SGHDT, CDR2 YYEEEE. This CDR3 spans 12 amino acids. The CDR3 DNA reads as TGTGCCAGCAGTTTGGCCAACTACGAGCAGTACTTC. The encoded protein is CASSLANYEQYF.

The rearrangement joins TRBV11-2 to TRBJ2-7, with TRBD2 matching 7 bases. J lost 2 bases, V lost 5 bases, and 6 bases had no gene match. Germline CDR1 and CDR2: SGHAT and FQNNGV. CDR3 size: 14 residues. Here the CDR3 reads CASSGAGATYEQYF. CDR3 nucleotides: TGTGCCAGCAGCGGGGCGGGAGCGACCTACGAGCAGTACTTC.

The CDR3 reads CASSGGQGRYNEQFF. CDR3 nucleotide sequence: TGTGCCAGCAGCGGTGGACAGGGGAGATACAATGAGCAGTTCTTC. This chain uses TRBV9 with TRBJ2-1; 9 bases are shared with TRBD1. The length of the CDR3 is 15 residues. The trim removed 3 bases at V and 4 bases at J, leaving 5 bases unmatched. CDR1 is SGDLS, CDR2 YYNGEE, per germline.

This sequence joins TRBV9 and TRBJ2-1, with 10 bases identical to TRBD2. The CDR3 runs 14 residues. The V and J ends lost 1 base and 9 bases, in that order; junction bases with no gene match: 4. Germline V gene data show CDR1 as SGDLS and CDR2 as YYNGEE. CDR3 sequence: CASSVLAGVSEQFF. As DNA, the CDR3 is TGTGCCAGCAGCGTACTAGCGGGAGTAAGTGAGCAGTTCTTC.

This clone was observed a single time. The chain combines TRBV6-6 with TRBJ2-1, with D possibly matching TRBD2 (7 bases). The CDR3 runs 14 residues. Germline V gene sequence: CDR1 MNHNY, CDR2 SVGAGI (reference sequence). With 5 bases removed from V and 2 bases from J, the gap between germline ends came to 10 bases. CDR3: CASSAGGPYNEQFF. In nucleotides, the CDR3 is TGTGCCAGCAGTGCCGGGGGGCCCTACAATGAGCAGTTCTTC.

The rearrangement joins TRBV27 to TRBJ1-1, with D maybe TRBD1 (5 bases). This CDR3 region has 15 residues. V gave up 0 bases and J gave up 3 bases, with 11 bases separating them. Germline V gene data show CDR1 as MNHEY and CDR2 as SMNVEV (reference sequence). The CDR3 protein is CASSLSAGLDTEAFF. The CDR3 DNA is TGTGCCAGCAGTTTATCGGCAGGGCTTGACACTGAAGCTTTCTTT.

This chain uses TRBV11-3 with TRBJ1-5; 7 nucleotides line up with TRBD1. The CDR3 length is 19 residues. The germline V gene has CDR1 SGHNT and CDR2 YENEEA. V was pared by 4 bases and J by 7 bases, with 22 bases of the junction left unmatched. The CDR3 loop is CASSSLKDQGDDQGQPQHF. The CDR3 nucleotides are TGTGCCAGCAGCTCACTTAAGGATCAGGGGGACGATCAGGGCCAGCCCCAGCATTTT. The whole variable domain, remainder taken from reference TRBV11-3 and TRBJ1-5, is EAGVVQSPRYKIIEKKQPVAFWCNPISGHNTLYWYLQNLGQGPELLIRYENEEAVDDSQLPKDRFSAERLKGVDSTLKIQPAELGDSAVYLCASSSLKDQGDDQGQPQHFGDGTRLSIL.

This clone was recorded once. This rearrangement joins TRBV5-8 to TRBJ2-7; D gene unclear. Trimming shortened V by 0 bases and J by 3 bases, and 7 bases separated the two germline ends. The CDR3 totals 13 residues. Germline assignment: CDR1 SGHTS and CDR2 YDEGEE. In DNA, the CDR3 is TGTGCCAGCAGCTTGGTCGGTAGCTACGAGCAGTACTTC. It codes for CASSLVGSYEQYF.

This clone was picked up one time. The J gene is TRBJ2-1, the V gene TRBV11-1, with a possible D match to TRBD2 (6 bases). This CDR3 comprises 13 residues. Germline V gene sequence: CDR1 SGHAT, CDR2 FQDESV (reference sequence). V was shortened by 5 bases and J by 11 bases, with 16 bases between the two germline ends. The CDR3 region has the DNA TGTGCCAGCAGCCCCATGGACTATCGCAAGCAGTTCTTC. As protein: CASSPMDYRKQFF.

The J gene is TRBJ2-5, the V gene TRBV7-8; 7 bases agree with TRBD2. The CDR3 extends over 13 amino acids. With 2 bases clipped from V and 7 bases from J, the junction kept 4 bases outside the gene matches. Per germline, CDR1 SGHVS and CDR2 FQNEAQ. The CDR3 loop is CASSLPGRGTQYF. The CDR3 nucleotides read TGTGCCAGCAGCTTACCTGGGAGGGGGACCCAGTACTTC.

The chain carries TRBV6-2 or TRBV6-3 and TRBJ2-7, with D perhaps matching TRBD2 (6 bases). V lost 2 bases and J 2 bases, leaving 10 bases between the germline ends. This CDR3 region has 14 residues. From germline, CDR1 is MNHEY and CDR2 SVGEGT. This chain's CDR3 is CASSYRREPYEQYF. The CDR3 DNA reads TGTGCCAGCAGTTACCGGCGGGAACCCTACGAGCAGTACTTC.

This clone has just a few counts. Here the CDR3 reads CASAGQVSYEQYF. The CDR3 region has the DNA TGTGCCAGCGCGGGACAGGTGTCCTACGAGCAGTACTTC. This sequence joins TRBV7-9 and TRBJ2-7; 8 bases map to TRBD1. V shed 8 bases and J 1 base; nucleotides not matched to a gene: 4. Germline loops: CDR1 SEHNR, CDR2 FQNEAQ (reference sequence). This CDR3 comprises 13 residues. The full variable domain, in which reference TRBV7-9 and TRBJ2-7 provide the parts outside the CDR3, is DTGVSQNPRHKITKRGQNVTFRCDPISEHNRLYWYRQTLGQGPEFLTYFQNEAQLEKSRLLSDRFSAERPKGSFSTLEIQRTEQGDSAMYLCASAGQVSYEQYFGPGTRLTVT.

The chain couples TRBV11-2 to TRBJ1-2, with D tentatively TRBD1 (6 bases). Germline lookup yields CDR1 SGHAT and CDR2 FQNNGV. The CDR3 sequence is 13 residues long. The germline V and J ends were trimmed by 5 bases and 4 bases, with 11 bases remaining between them. The CDR3 loop reads CASSLTGSYGYTF. The CDR3 DNA reads TGTGCCAGCAGCCTGACAGGTTCCTATGGCTACACCTTC.

The chain uses TRBV19 and TRBJ1-2, with 8 bases lining up with TRBD1. CDR1 is LNHDA and CDR2 is SQIVND in the germline V gene (reference sequence). The CDR3 length is 15 residues. Losses at the gene ends were 10 bases for V and 3 bases for J; bases not matched to a gene: 13. The CDR3 region is CATRRAAGQDYGYTF. CDR3 bases: TGTGCCACTCGAAGGGCAGCGGGACAGGACTATGGCTACACCTTC. Using reference TRBV19 and TRBJ1-2 for the parts outside the CDR3, the full variable domain is DGGITQSPKYLFRKEGQNVTLSCEQNLNHDAMYWYRQDPGQGLRLIYYSQIVNDFQKGDIAEGYSVSREKKESFPLTVTSAQKNPTAFYLCATRRAAGQDYGYTFGSGTRLTVV.

The rearrangement links TRBV28 to TRBJ1-5; D ambiguous. V lost 7 bases, J lost 6 bases, and 10 bases lay in between. The CDR3 contains 12 residues. Germline assignment: CDR1 MDHEN and CDR2 SYDVKM. CDR3 loop: CASNRGGQPQHF. CDR3 coding DNA: TGTGCCAGCAACAGAGGAGGTCAGCCCCAGCATTTT.

The chain employs TRBV3-1 (or the pseudogene TRBV3-2) and TRBJ2-3; 10 bases match TRBD2. V was clipped by 0 bases and J by 6 bases; unmatched bases: 9. Per germline, CDR1 LGHDT and CDR2 YNNKEL (reference sequence). This CDR3 is 17 amino acids long. The CDR3 loop reads CASSQEPSGSRYDTQYF. The CDR3, as DNA: TGTGCCAGCAGCCAAGAACCTAGCGGGAGTAGGTACGATACGCAGTATTTT.

The gene calls are TRBV19 and TRBJ1-3; D gene uncertain. Trimming stripped 3 bases from V and 0 bases from J, with 9 bases between. The CDR3 sequence is 15 residues long. Germline values: CDR1 LNHDA, CDR2 SQIVND (reference sequence). The CDR3 nucleotides are TGTGCCAGTAGTATCTCACTGAGCTCTGGAAACACCATATATTTT. Translating it yields CASSISLSSGNTIYF. The whole variable domain, filled in from reference TRBV19 and TRBJ1-3, reads DGGITQSPKYLFRKEGQNVTLSCEQNLNHDAMYWYRQDPGQGLRLIYYSQIVNDFQKGDIAEGYSVSREKKESFPLTVTSAQKNPTAFYLCASSISLSSGNTIYFGEGSWLTVV.

This chain connects TRBV20-1 to TRBJ2-1; a possible D gene is TRBD2 (5 bases). The CDR3 runs to 13 residues. The germline V and J ends were trimmed by 3 bases and 8 bases, with 14 bases remaining between them. Germline values: CDR1 DFQATT, CDR2 SNEGSKA (reference sequence). The CDR3 region is CSASREGLDEQFF. In DNA form, the CDR3 reads TGCAGTGCTAGTCGCGAGGGCCTGGATGAGCAGTTCTTC.

The chain joins TRBV27 to TRBJ2-7; the D gene is possibly TRBD1 (5 bases). V was pared by 6 bases and J by 2 bases, with 17 bases between. The CDR3 spans 15 residues. Germline V gene sequence: CDR1 MNHEY, CDR2 SMNVEV (reference sequence). DNA for the CDR3: TGTGCCAGCAGGGTTACAGGATTAGGAACCTACGAGCAGTACTTC. This codes for CASRVTGLGTYEQYF.

The chain uses TRBV20-1 and TRBJ2-7; no clear D. CDR1 DFQATT and CDR2 SNEGSKA come from the germline V gene (reference sequence). V gave up 3 bases and J gave up 6 bases, with 9 bases separating them. The length of the CDR3 is 11 residues. This CDR3 is CSASGLSEQYF. The CDR3 DNA is TGCAGTGCTAGTGGTCTATCCGAGCAGTACTTC.

The V and J genes are TRBV6-2 or TRBV6-3 and TRBJ1-2; D perhaps matches TRBD1 (6 bases). Germline V gene lookup returns CDR1 MNHEY and CDR2 SVGEGT. The CDR3 loop spans 13 amino acids. Trimming cost V 6 bases and J 7 bases, with 15 bases left between them. For the CDR3, the DNA is TGTGCCAGCAGCCTTGGACAGTTTTCTGGCTACACCTTC. Residues: CASSLGQFSGYTF.